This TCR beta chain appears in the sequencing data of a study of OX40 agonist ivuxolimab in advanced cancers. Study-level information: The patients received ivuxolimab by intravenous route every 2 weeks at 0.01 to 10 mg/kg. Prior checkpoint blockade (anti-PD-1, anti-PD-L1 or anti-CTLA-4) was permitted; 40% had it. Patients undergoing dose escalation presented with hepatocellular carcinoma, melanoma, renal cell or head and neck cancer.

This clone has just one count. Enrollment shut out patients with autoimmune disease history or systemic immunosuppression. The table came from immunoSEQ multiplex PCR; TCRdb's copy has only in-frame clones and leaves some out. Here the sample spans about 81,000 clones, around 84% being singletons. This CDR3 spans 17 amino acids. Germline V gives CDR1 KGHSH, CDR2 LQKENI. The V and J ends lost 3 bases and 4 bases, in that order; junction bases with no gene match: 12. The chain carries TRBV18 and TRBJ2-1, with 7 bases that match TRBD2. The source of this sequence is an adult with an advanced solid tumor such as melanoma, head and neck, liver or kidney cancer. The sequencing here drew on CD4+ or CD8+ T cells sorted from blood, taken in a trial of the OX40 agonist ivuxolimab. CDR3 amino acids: CASSPVGPGGSYNEQFF. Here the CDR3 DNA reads TGTGCCAGCTCACCTGTTGGACCGGGGGGTTCGTACAATGAGCAGTTCTTC.